The 4 T cell receptor beta chains reported below all come from one sample, sequenced in a study of blood T cells in healthy people across ages. It was with a sample-barcoded 5' primer and a J-beta primer mix that a second PCR of roughly 6 to 12 cycles was run. TCRdb reprocessed the 5' RACE reads via MiXCR and lists one record per CDR3 protein. The sample shows 1 million or so distinct CDR3 sequences, approximately 25% of them seen only once. These data also formed part of another study, on T cells of mothers and their children.

The sequencing sample was made of blood. The receptors shown here come from a girl aged 2 to 10 in good health.

This clonotype was found once. This rearrangement joins TRBV7-2 to TRBJ2-1; TRBD2 agrees at 9 bases. The J segment lost 2 bases and the V segment lost 1 base, leaving 3 bases of the junction unmatched. Germline V gene data show CDR1 as SGHTA and CDR2 as FQGNSA. The CDR3 has 16 residues. The CDR3 DNA follows: TGTGCCAGCAGCTTAGTGGCTAGCGGGACCTACAATGAGCAGTTCTTC. Its protein product is CASSLVASGTYNEQFF.

On this clonotype: At one boundary the junction diverges from the germline segment, which might be a read error. The rearrangement links TRBV4-3 to TRBJ2-3; tentative D call: TRBD2 (6 bases). In germline, CDR1 is LGHNA, CDR2 YSLEER. The CDR3 is 13 amino acids. The CDR3 sequence: CASSPEEGDTQYF. DNA for the CDR3: TGCGCCAGCAGCCCAGAGGAGGGAGATACGCAGTACTTT.

V is TRBV4-3 and J is TRBJ1-5; possibly TRBD1 for D (5 bases). The CDR3 consists of 15 residues. Trimming took 1 base from V and 6 from J, leaving 13 bases between them. CDR1 and CDR2 from the germline V gene are LGHNA and YSLEER. DNA for the CDR3: TGCGCCAGCAGCCAAGGCGCCGGGGGGGGTCAGCCCCAGCATTTT. Its translation is CASSQGAGGGQPQHF.

The J gene is TRBJ2-1, the V gene TRBV11-1; D not certain. Germline loops: CDR1 SGHAT, CDR2 FQDESV (reference sequence). This CDR3 region has 16 residues. Trimming left V 4 bases short and J 8 bases short, with 21 bases between. The CDR3: CASSSQSAVGFDEQFF. CDR3 DNA: TGTGCCAGCAGCTCACAGAGTGCAGTTGGCTTCGATGAGCAGTTCTTC.